The clone carrying this TCR beta chain was observed many times. Its cognate antigen is unknown. Trimming cost V 8 bases and J 8 bases; bases outside gene matches: 6. The CDR3 has 12 amino acids. The germline gives CDR1 ENHRY, CDR2 SYGVKD. TCRdb reprocessed the 5' RACE reads with MiXCR, giving one entry per CDR3 protein. The sample has about 340,000 distinct CDR3 sequences, roughly 8% seen once. These data are taken from a study of CD8 T cells in ankylosing spondylitis. Study-wide results and limits: It appeared that ankylosing spondylitis blood was characterized by a TCR beta motif of under ten highly homologous variants.

Material for sequencing was blood, either unsorted or a sorted T cell fraction (not recorded which). The chain recombines TRBV10-3 with TRBJ2-3; 8 nucleotides line up with TRBD2. The TCR was taken from a male donor with ankylosing spondylitis. The CDR3 loop is CAIGLAVRTQYF. The CDR3 nucleotides read TGTGCCATCGGACTAGCAGTGCGTACGCAGTATTTT.